A selection of T cell receptor beta chains follows, all from one sample in a study of blood T cell repertoires in COVID-19. Method: immunoSEQ multiplex PCR; TCRdb's copy keeps in-frame clones and lacks some. The repertoire has about 6,100 clones, approximately 80% of them found once; the top ten carry under 9.5%. The material sequenced was peripheral blood. All receptors derive from a human donor with active COVID-19. The donor label of this sample is uncertain. CDR3s include the opening cysteine and the closing phenylalanine or tryptophan. The order of the fields is D gene, V gene, J gene, CDR3 length, clone size, CDR3 protein, CDR3 DNA. The D gene is left open where the match is weak. Size is omitted from some rows. Given values are once, few, many or a class for expanded clones.

D gene: NA
V gene: TRBV9
J gene: TRBJ1-3
CDR3 length: 18
clone size: NA
CDR3 protein: CASSVNPSDRGSGNTIYF
CDR3 DNA: TGTGCCAGCAGCGTAAACCCCAGTGACAGAGGCTCTGGAAACACCATATATTTT

D gene: TRBD2
V gene: TRBV24-1
J gene: TRBJ2-1
CDR3 length: 16
clone size: NA
CDR3 protein: CATSVTSGRAGNEQFF
CDR3 DNA: TGTGCCACCAGTGTTACCAGCGGGAGGGCCGGGAATGAGCAGTTCTTC

D gene: TRBD2
V gene: TRBV6-2/TRBV6-3
J gene: TRBJ2-2
CDR3 length: 17
clone size: NA
CDR3 protein: CASSYVLAGEYTGELFF
CDR3 DNA: TGTGCCAGCAGTTACGTACTAGCGGGAGAGTACACCGGGGAGCTGTTTTTT

D gene: NA
V gene: TRBV15
J gene: TRBJ2-3
CDR3 length: 20
clone size: NA
CDR3 protein: CATSRDSPRTTLGRTDTQYF
CDR3 DNA: TGTGCCACCAGCAGAGATTCACCCAGGACTACCTTAGGGCGCACAGATACGCAGTATTTT

D gene: TRBD1
V gene: TRBV2
J gene: TRBJ1-5
CDR3 length: 15
clone size: NA
CDR3 protein: CASSFGTGSYQPQHF
CDR3 DNA: TGTGCCAGCAGTTTTGGGACAGGGTCCTATCAGCCCCAGCATTTT

D gene: NA
V gene: TRBV27
J gene: TRBJ1-1
CDR3 length: 14
clone size: NA
CDR3 protein: CASSLRTANTEAFF
CDR3 DNA: TGTGCCAGCAGTTTAAGGACAGCGAACACTGAAGCTTTCTTT

D gene: TRBD2
V gene: TRBV5-1
J gene: TRBJ2-2
CDR3 length: 16
clone size: NA
CDR3 protein: CASSSLAGANTGELFF
CDR3 DNA: TGCGCCAGCAGCTCTTTAGCGGGGGCGAACACCGGGGAGCTGTTTTTT

D gene: NA
V gene: TRBV6-1
J gene: TRBJ1-3
CDR3 length: 15
clone size: NA
CDR3 protein: CASSERRVGGNTIYF
CDR3 DNA: TGTGCCAGCAGTGAAAGGAGGGTCGGTGGAAACACCATATATTTT

D gene: TRBD2
V gene: TRBV5-4
J gene: TRBJ2-5
CDR3 length: 14
clone size: NA
CDR3 protein: CASSLAGARETQYF
CDR3 DNA: TGTGCCAGCAGCCTAGCGGGAGCGAGGGAGACCCAGTACTTC

D gene: NA
V gene: TRBV9
J gene: TRBJ2-1
CDR3 length: 16
clone size: NA
CDR3 protein: CASSDNDRNYYNEQFF
CDR3 DNA: TGTGCCAGCAGCGATAACGACAGGAATTACTACAATGAGCAGTTCTTC

D gene: NA
V gene: TRBV2
J gene: TRBJ1-1
CDR3 length: 15
clone size: NA
CDR3 protein: CASSSWYGPDTEAFF
CDR3 DNA: TGTGCCAGCAGTTCCTGGTATGGGCCGGACACTGAAGCTTTCTTT

D gene: TRBD2
V gene: TRBV6-5
J gene: TRBJ2-5
CDR3 length: 15
clone size: NA
CDR3 protein: CASTGIAGSQETQYF
CDR3 DNA: TGTGCCAGCACTGGGATAGCGGGGTCGCAAGAGACCCAGTACTTC

D gene: TRBD1
V gene: TRBV6-5
J gene: TRBJ2-2
CDR3 length: 16
clone size: NA
CDR3 protein: CASSYLPGQGAGELFF
CDR3 DNA: TGTGCCAGCAGTTACTTACCGGGACAGGGGGCCGGGGAGCTGTTTTTT

D gene: TRBD1
V gene: TRBV12-5
J gene: TRBJ1-2
CDR3 length: 15
clone size: few
CDR3 protein: CASGPEGAPGYGYTF
CDR3 DNA: TGTGCTAGTGGTCCGGAGGGGGCGCCGGGCTATGGCTACACCTTC

D gene: NA
V gene: TRBV5-8
J gene: TRBJ1-6
CDR3 length: 15
clone size: NA
CDR3 protein: CASSLVAGVGSPLHF
CDR3 DNA: TGTGCCAGCAGCTTGGTGGCAGGGGTGGGTTCACCCCTCCACTTT

D gene: TRBD2
V gene: TRBV7-3
J gene: TRBJ2-1
CDR3 length: 15
clone size: NA
CDR3 protein: CASSLAGGPNNEQFF
CDR3 DNA: TGTGCCAGCAGCTTAGCGGGAGGGCCCAACAATGAGCAGTTCTTC

D gene: NA
V gene: TRBV12-5
J gene: TRBJ1-2
CDR3 length: 17
clone size: NA
CDR3 protein: CASVHSSGGQGIYGYTF
CDR3 DNA: TGTGCTAGTGTCCATAGCTCGGGAGGTCAGGGTATCTATGGCTACACCTTC

D gene: TRBD1
V gene: TRBV18
J gene: TRBJ1-1
CDR3 length: 11
clone size: NA
CDR3 protein: CASLQGGEAFF
CDR3 DNA: TGTGCCAGCCTCCAGGGGGGAGAAGCTTTCTTT

D gene: NA
V gene: TRBV9
J gene: TRBJ2-5
CDR3 length: 15
clone size: NA
CDR3 protein: CASSAREHVKETQYF
CDR3 DNA: TGTGCCAGCAGCGCACGGGAGCACGTGAAAGAGACCCAGTACTTC

D gene: TRBD1
V gene: TRBV9
J gene: TRBJ1-1
CDR3 length: 15
clone size: NA
CDR3 protein: CASSATGGRGTEAFF
CDR3 DNA: TGTGCCAGCAGCGCAACAGGGGGTCGGGGCACTGAAGCTTTCTTT

D gene: TRBD2
V gene: TRBV5-1
J gene: TRBJ2-2
CDR3 length: 18
clone size: once
CDR3 protein: CASSPRLAGFANTGELFF
CDR3 DNA: TGCGCCAGCAGCCCCCGACTAGCGGGGTTCGCGAACACCGGGGAGCTGTTTTTT

D gene: TRBD1
V gene: TRBV6-5
J gene: TRBJ2-7
CDR3 length: 13
clone size: NA
CDR3 protein: CASSLRDRSEQYF
CDR3 DNA: TGTGCCAGCAGTCTCCGGGACAGAAGCGAGCAGTACTTC

D gene: TRBD1
V gene: TRBV19
J gene: TRBJ2-1
CDR3 length: 13
clone size: NA
CDR3 protein: CASEGQGLNEQFF
CDR3 DNA: TGTGCCAGCGAAGGACAGGGTCTCAATGAGCAGTTCTTC

D gene: NA
V gene: TRBV5-1
J gene: TRBJ1-3
CDR3 length: 15
clone size: once
CDR3 protein: CASSLGQSSGNTIYF
CDR3 DNA: TGCGCCAGCAGCTTGGGGCAGTCCTCTGGAAACACCATATATTTT

D gene: NA
V gene: TRBV30
J gene: TRBJ1-1
CDR3 length: 13
clone size: NA
CDR3 protein: CAWSAQASTEAFF
CDR3 DNA: TGTGCCTGGAGCGCTCAAGCGTCCACTGAAGCTTTCTTT

D gene: TRBD1
V gene: TRBV5-6
J gene: TRBJ1-2
CDR3 length: 14
clone size: NA
CDR3 protein: CASSLDPGGYGYTF
CDR3 DNA: TGTGCCAGCAGCTTGGATCCAGGGGGCTATGGCTACACCTTC

D gene: TRBD2
V gene: TRBV5-6
J gene: TRBJ2-7
CDR3 length: 17
clone size: few
CDR3 protein: CASSARIGLAGAYEQYF
CDR3 DNA: TGTGCCAGCAGCGCACGCATAGGACTAGCGGGGGCTTACGAGCAGTACTTC

D gene: TRBD1
V gene: TRBV4-1
J gene: TRBJ1-1
CDR3 length: 15
clone size: NA
CDR3 protein: CASSQGDPGQAEAFF
CDR3 DNA: TGCGCCAGCAGCCAAGGGGACCCGGGACAGGCTGAAGCTTTCTTT

D gene: NA
V gene: TRBV24-1
J gene: TRBJ2-1
CDR3 length: 19
clone size: NA
CDR3 protein: CATSDFGAGTTASAGEQFF
CDR3 DNA: NA

D gene: TRBD1
V gene: TRBV5-4
J gene: TRBJ1-3
CDR3 length: 16
clone size: few
CDR3 protein: CASSPGQVTSGNTIYF
CDR3 DNA: TGTGCCAGCAGCCCCGGACAGGTGACCTCTGGAAACACCATATATTTT

D gene: TRBD1
V gene: TRBV6-2/TRBV6-3
J gene: TRBJ2-6
CDR3 length: 15
clone size: NA
CDR3 protein: CASSLTGAGANVLTF
CDR3 DNA: TGTGCCAGCAGCCTGACAGGGGCCGGGGCCAACGTCCTGACTTTC

D gene: TRBD2
V gene: TRBV9
J gene: TRBJ2-1
CDR3 length: 13
clone size: NA
CDR3 protein: CASSVGVAGEQFF
CDR3 DNA: TGTGCCAGCAGCGTAGGAGTAGCGGGTGAGCAGTTCTTC

D gene: NA
V gene: TRBV3-1/TRBV3-2
J gene: TRBJ1-2
CDR3 length: 13
clone size: NA
CDR3 protein: CASSQTDSYGYTF
CDR3 DNA: TGTGCCAGCAGCCAAACAGACAGCTATGGCTACACCTTC

D gene: NA
V gene: TRBV30
J gene: TRBJ2-3
CDR3 length: 14
clone size: NA
CDR3 protein: CAWSVLRRTDTQYF
CDR3 DNA: TGTGCCTGGAGTGTACTGAGGCGCACAGATACGCAGTATTTT

D gene: NA
V gene: TRBV5-5
J gene: TRBJ2-5
CDR3 length: 15
clone size: few
CDR3 protein: CASSLADRRQETQYF
CDR3 DNA: TGTGCCAGCAGCTTGGCTGACAGGAGACAAGAGACCCAGTACTTC

D gene: NA
V gene: TRBV19
J gene: TRBJ1-1
CDR3 length: 16
clone size: NA
CDR3 protein: CASSIGQVFFSTEAFF
CDR3 DNA: TGTGCCAGTAGTATAGGTCAGGTCTTCTTTAGCACTGAAGCTTTCTTT

D gene: TRBD1
V gene: TRBV27
J gene: TRBJ2-7
CDR3 length: 15
clone size: few
CDR3 protein: CASSLGTGANYEQYF
CDR3 DNA: TGTGCCAGCAGTTTAGGGACAGGGGCTAATTACGAGCAGTACTTC

D gene: NA
V gene: TRBV6-1
J gene: TRBJ2-4
CDR3 length: 17
clone size: NA
CDR3 protein: CASSELVGQLAKNIQYF
CDR3 DNA: TGTGCCAGCAGTGAGTTGGTTGGGCAACTAGCCAAAAACATTCAGTACTTC

D gene: NA
V gene: TRBV2
J gene: TRBJ2-3
CDR3 length: 13
clone size: few
CDR3 protein: CASRRGGEDTQYF
CDR3 DNA: TGTGCCAGCAGGAGGGGGGGCGAAGATACGCAGTATTTT

D gene: TRBD2
V gene: TRBV27
J gene: TRBJ2-7
CDR3 length: 14
clone size: NA
CDR3 protein: CASKIAGGQYEQYF
CDR3 DNA: TGTGCCAGCAAGATAGCGGGGGGGCAGTACGAGCAGTACTTC

D gene: TRBD1
V gene: TRBV6-5
J gene: TRBJ1-1
CDR3 length: 13
clone size: NA
CDR3 protein: CASSRTGLTEAFF
CDR3 DNA: TGTGCCAGCAGCCGGACAGGGCTCACTGAAGCTTTCTTT

D gene: NA
V gene: TRBV7-2
J gene: TRBJ2-1
CDR3 length: 16
clone size: NA
CDR3 protein: CASSLDGARSYNEQFF
CDR3 DNA: TGTGCCAGCAGCTTAGATGGGGCCCGCTCCTACAATGAGCAGTTCTTC

D gene: NA
V gene: TRBV28
J gene: TRBJ2-3
CDR3 length: 14
clone size: NA
CDR3 protein: CASSPPAVTDTQYF
CDR3 DNA: TGTGCCAGCAGCCCGCCAGCGGTCACAGATACGCAGTATTTT

D gene: NA
V gene: TRBV3-1/TRBV3-2
J gene: TRBJ2-2
CDR3 length: 14
clone size: NA
CDR3 protein: CASSQSGYTGELFF
CDR3 DNA: TGTGCCAGCAGCCAATCCGGGTACACCGGGGAGCTGTTTTTT

D gene: NA
V gene: TRBV25-1
J gene: TRBJ2-1
CDR3 length: 14
clone size: NA
CDR3 protein: CASSEAGDANEQFF
CDR3 DNA: TGTGCCAGCAGTGAGGCAGGGGACGCCAATGAGCAGTTCTTC

D gene: NA
V gene: TRBV7-9
J gene: TRBJ1-1
CDR3 length: 13
clone size: once
CDR3 protein: CASSYVRNTEAFF
CDR3 DNA: TGTGCCAGCAGCTACGTTAGGAACACTGAAGCTTTCTTT

D gene: TRBD2
V gene: TRBV3-1/TRBV3-2
J gene: TRBJ2-2
CDR3 length: 16
clone size: NA
CDR3 protein: CASSLGLAGNTGELFF
CDR3 DNA: TGTGCCAGCAGCCTCGGACTAGCGGGAAACACCGGGGAGCTGTTTTTT

D gene: NA
V gene: TRBV7-9
J gene: TRBJ2-2
CDR3 length: 15
clone size: NA
CDR3 protein: CASPLRGWNTGELFF
CDR3 DNA: TGTGCCAGCCCCCTTCGGGGTTGGAACACCGGGGAGCTGTTTTTT

D gene: TRBD1
V gene: TRBV15
J gene: TRBJ1-6
CDR3 length: 18
clone size: NA
CDR3 protein: CATSRGLPGQGAGSPLHF
CDR3 DNA: TGTGCCACCAGCAGAGGTCTGCCGGGACAGGGGGCAGGGTCACCCCTCCACTTT

D gene: TRBD2
V gene: TRBV29-1
J gene: TRBJ2-2
CDR3 length: 18
clone size: NA
CDR3 protein: CSVVGGLAGGRYTGELFF
CDR3 DNA: TGCAGCGTTGTGGGTGGGCTAGCGGGAGGGCGATACACCGGGGAGCTGTTTTTT

D gene: TRBD1
V gene: TRBV12-5
J gene: TRBJ1-5
CDR3 length: 14
clone size: once
CDR3 protein: CASGLATGGQPQHF
CDR3 DNA: TGTGCTAGTGGTTTGGCTACAGGGGGACAGCCCCAGCATTTT

D gene: TRBD1
V gene: TRBV7-9
J gene: TRBJ2-7
CDR3 length: 14
clone size: NA
CDR3 protein: CASSPGTGAYEQYF
CDR3 DNA: TGTGCCAGCAGCCCCGGGACAGGAGCCTACGAGCAGTACTTC

D gene: NA
V gene: TRBV4-3
J gene: TRBJ2-3
CDR3 length: 17
clone size: NA
CDR3 protein: CASSQDLDGVAARTQYF
CDR3 DNA: TGCGCCAGCAGCCAAGATCTCGACGGGGTGGCAGCGCGTACGCAGTATTTT

D gene: TRBD1
V gene: TRBV9
J gene: TRBJ2-4
CDR3 length: 15
clone size: NA
CDR3 protein: CASSPPLSDRGIQYF
CDR3 DNA: TGTGCCAGCAGCCCACCGCTGTCGGACAGGGGCATTCAGTACTTC

D gene: NA
V gene: TRBV9
J gene: TRBJ2-3
CDR3 length: 14
clone size: NA
CDR3 protein: CASSVFGSTDTQYF
CDR3 DNA: TGTGCCAGCAGCGTATTCGGGAGCACAGATACGCAGTATTTT

D gene: TRBD2
V gene: TRBV7-8
J gene: TRBJ2-3
CDR3 length: 16
clone size: NA
CDR3 protein: CASSSGLGREGDTQYF
CDR3 DNA: TGTGCCAGCAGCTCCGGGCTGGGACGGGAGGGAGATACGCAGTATTTT

D gene: NA
V gene: TRBV5-1
J gene: TRBJ1-1
CDR3 length: 14
clone size: NA
CDR3 protein: CASSLDGMNTEAFF
CDR3 DNA: TGCGCCAGCAGCTTGGACGGGATGAACACTGAAGCTTTCTTT

D gene: NA
V gene: TRBV19
J gene: TRBJ1-5
CDR3 length: 15
clone size: NA
CDR3 protein: CASSIGTHSNQPQHF
CDR3 DNA: TGTGCCAGTAGTATAGGGACACATAGCAATCAGCCCCAGCATTTT